A selection of T cell receptor beta chains follows, all from one sample in a study of cytomegalovirus exposure and HLA in healthy donors. Sequencing was performed with immunoSEQ multiplex PCR; in TCRdb, only in-frame clones are kept and a portion is missing. Among around 150,000 clones listed, approximately 80% were seen once. Sequencing input: PBMCs. The receptor source for this set is a man aged 30-40 years in good health and CMV-seronegative. Each CDR3 is given with its conserved first and last residue. A D gene is named only where the DNA matches it firmly. A clone size is listed for some rows: how often the clone was seen (once, few, many), or a class if it is expanded.

V gene	clone size	J gene	D gene	CDR3 protein	CDR3 DNA
TRBV29-1	.	TRBJ2-5	.	CRVGEETQYF	TGCAGGGTAGGAGAGGAGACCCAGTACTTC
TRBV14	many	TRBJ2-7	.	CASSQIQGLGVEQYF	TGTGCCAGCAGCCAGATACAGGGCTTGGGGGTTGAGCAGTACTTC
TRBV10-2	.	TRBJ2-7	.	CASSEPPSAGYYEQYF	TGCGCCAGCAGTGAGCCGCCCTCGGCGGGATATTACGAGCAGTACTTC
TRBV6-5	once	TRBJ1-6	TRBD1	CASSYSTGENSPLHF	TGTGCCAGCAGTTACTCCACAGGGGAGAATTCACCCCTCCACTTT
TRBV5-4	few	TRBJ2-7	TRBD2	CASSPDLGGSSYEQYF	TGTGCCAGCAGCCCCGATTTGGGCGGGAGCTCCTACGAGCAGTACTTC
TRBV19	.	TRBJ2-7	TRBD1	CASSTGQGLSYEQYF	TGTGCCAGTAGTACCGGACAGGGACTCTCCTACGAGCAGTACTTC
TRBV28	.	TRBJ2-5	TRBD1	CASSPPGQDQETQYF	TGTGCCAGCAGTCCCCCGGGACAGGACCAAGAGACCCAGTACTTC
TRBV12-5	few	TRBJ1-6	.	CASDTTGHGNSPLHF	TGTGCTAGTGATACAACGGGACACGGTAATTCACCCCTCCACTTT
TRBV28	.	TRBJ2-7	.	CASSLTGTQYF	TGTGCCAGCAGCCTCACCGGGACTCAGTACTTC
TRBV2	.	TRBJ2-1	.	CASLGGGGGYNEQFF	TGTGCCAGTCTGGGAGGGGGGGGAGGCTACAATGAGCAGTTCTTC
TRBV9	.	TRBJ2-1	.	CASSVSGLNNEQFF	TGTGCCAGCAGCGTAAGCGGACTGAACAATGAGCAGTTCTTC
TRBV7-9	.	TRBJ1-1	.	CASSLDKGRPGAFF	TGTGCCAGCAGCTTAGACAAAGGCAGGCCCGGAGCTTTCTTT
TRBV7-9	.	TRBJ2-5	.	CASKGQGVWTQYF	TGTGCCAGCAAGGGACAAGGGGTGTGGACCCAGTACTTC
TRBV28	.	TRBJ1-2	TRBD1	CASSWTGGYTF	TGTGCCAGCAGTTGGACAGGAGGCTACACCTTC
TRBV6-1	.	TRBJ2-7	.	CASRLQGKGAYEQYF	TGTGCCAGCAGGCTACAGGGTAAGGGAGCCTACGAGCAGTACTTC
TRBV6-6	.	TRBJ2-7	TRBD2	CASSTRGEGEQYF	TGTGCCAGCAGCACCCGGGGGGAGGGCGAGCAGTACTTC
TRBV11-1	medium-sized	TRBJ2-7	.	CASSLEPGGLYEQYF	TGTGCCAGCAGCTTAGAGCCAGGTGGCCTCTACGAGCAGTACTTC
TRBV18	.	TRBJ2-3	.	CASSPGHSTDTQYF	TGTGCCAGCTCACCGGGACACAGCACAGATACGCAGTATTTT
TRBV27	.	TRBJ2-7	TRBD2	CASSYTGTSEQYF	TGTGCCAGCAGTTATACCGGGACTAGCGAGCAGTACTTC
TRBV6-1	.	TRBJ2-1	.	CASSERYSSYNEQFF	TGTGCCAGCAGTGAACGGTATAGCTCCTACAATGAGCAGTTCTTC
TRBV7-7	large	TRBJ2-7	.	CASDGGYEQYF	TGTGCTAGCGATGGGGGGTACGAGCAGTACTTC
TRBV19	.	TRBJ1-2	.	CASSIFTSYGYTF	TGTGCCAGTAGTATCTTCACAAGCTATGGCTACACCTTC
TRBV18	.	TRBJ2-7	.	CASFPRGRGDEQYF	TGTGCCAGCTTCCCCAGGGGCAGAGGGGACGAGCAGTACTTC
TRBV7-9	once	TRBJ2-3	.	CASSLGGAGLDTQYF	TGTGCCAGCAGCTTAGGAGGAGCCGGCCTCGATACGCAGTATTTT
TRBV19	.	TRBJ2-7	.	CASSSGTGAYEQYF	TGTGCCAGTAGTTCCGGGACGGGAGCCTACGAGCAGTACTTC
TRBV28	.	TRBJ2-7	TRBD1	CASSSDSTGNYEQYF	TGTGCCAGCAGTTCAGACTCGACAGGGAACTACGAGCAGTACTTC
TRBV6-6	.	TRBJ1-2	.	CASSSPRGYGQGYTF	TGTGCCAGCAGTTCCCCAAGGGGATACGGGCAAGGCTACACCTTC
TRBV7-2	.	TRBJ2-7	.	CASSLAGGGFEQYF	TGTGCCAGCAGCTTAGCGGGAGGGGGGTTCGAGCAGTACTTC
TRBV18	.	TRBJ2-7	.	CASATGTPREQYF	TGTGCCAGCGCAACGGGAACCCCTCGGGAGCAGTACTTC
TRBV6-6	few	TRBJ1-1	.	CASSLDSEAFF	TGTGCCAGCAGTCTGGACAGCGAAGCTTTCTTT
TRBV9	once	TRBJ1-2	TRBD1	CASSPGQGGYTF	TGTGCCAGCAGCCCAGGACAGGGAGGCTACACCTTC
TRBV7-2	.	TRBJ2-3	TRBD1	CASSSRGSTDTQYF	TGTGCCAGCAGCTCCAGGGGGAGCACAGATACGCAGTATTTT
TRBV30	few	TRBJ1-1	.	CAWSVTGKEAFF	TGTGCCTGGAGTGTTACAGGGAAGGAAGCTTTCTTT
TRBV19	.	TRBJ2-7	TRBD1	CASSVGTVSYEQYF	TGTGCCAGTAGTGTCGGGACAGTCTCCTACGAGCAGTACTTC
TRBV28	.	TRBJ2-7	TRBD2	CASSRLAGLSYEQYF	TGTGCCAGCAGTAGACTAGCGGGCCTATCCTACGAGCAGTACTTC
TRBV11-3	.	TRBJ2-1	.	CASSFGGYNEQFF	TGTGCCAGCAGCTTCGGAGGGTACAATGAGCAGTTCTTC
TRBV19	.	TRBJ1-2	TRBD1	CASSTRDSNYGYTF	TGTGCCAGTAGTACCCGGGACAGCAACTATGGCTACACCTTC
TRBV28	.	TRBJ2-3	TRBD1	CASSVVDRGQYF	TGTGCCAGCAGTGTCGTGGACAGGGGGCAGTATTTT
TRBV28	.	TRBJ2-7	TRBD1	CASSLGQGAYEQYF	TGTGCCAGCAGTTTGGGACAGGGGGCGTACGAGCAGTACTTC
TRBV10-3	.	TRBJ1-1	.	CAINTGIGDTEAFF	TGTGCCATCAACACAGGGATTGGGGACACTGAAGCTTTCTTT
TRBV19	.	TRBJ2-7	TRBD2	CARAGGAGPSYEQYF	TGTGCCAGGGCGGGAGGGGCGGGACCCTCCTACGAGCAGTACTTC
TRBV28	.	TRBJ1-5	.	CASSSRGFDDQPQHF	TGTGCCAGCAGTAGCAGGGGTTTCGACGATCAGCCCCAGCATTTT
TRBV7-9	.	TRBJ1-2	.	CSSINKGEGRDYGYTF	TGTTCCAGCATCAATAAAGGGGAAGGGAGGGACTATGGCTACACCTTC
TRBV5-4	.	TRBJ1-3	.	CASSPQRGAGNTIYF	TGTGCCAGCAGCCCACAGCGGGGGGCAGGAAACACCATATATTTT
TRBV10-1	.	TRBJ2-2	.	CASSARGKTGELFF	TGCGCCAGCAGTGCACGCGGGAAGACCGGGGAGCTGTTTTTT